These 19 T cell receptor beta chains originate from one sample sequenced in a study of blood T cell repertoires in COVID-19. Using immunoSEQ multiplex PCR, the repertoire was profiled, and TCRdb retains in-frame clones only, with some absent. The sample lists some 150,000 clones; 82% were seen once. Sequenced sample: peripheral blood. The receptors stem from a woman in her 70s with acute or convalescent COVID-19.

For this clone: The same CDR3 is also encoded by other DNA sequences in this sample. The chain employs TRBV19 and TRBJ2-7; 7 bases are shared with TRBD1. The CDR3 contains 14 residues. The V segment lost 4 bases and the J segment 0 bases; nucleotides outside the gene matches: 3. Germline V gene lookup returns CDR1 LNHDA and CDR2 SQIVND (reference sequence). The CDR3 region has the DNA TGTGCCAGTAGTAGGGACAGCAGCTCCTACGAGCAGTACTTC. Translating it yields CASSRDSSSYEQYF.

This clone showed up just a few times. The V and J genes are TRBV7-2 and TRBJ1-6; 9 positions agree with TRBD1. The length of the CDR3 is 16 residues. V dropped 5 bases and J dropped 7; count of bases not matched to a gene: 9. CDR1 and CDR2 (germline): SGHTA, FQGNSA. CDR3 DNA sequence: TGTGCCAGCAGCGGGGGACAGGGATTGGGGAATTCACCCCTCCACTTT. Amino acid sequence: CASSGGQGLGNSPLHF.

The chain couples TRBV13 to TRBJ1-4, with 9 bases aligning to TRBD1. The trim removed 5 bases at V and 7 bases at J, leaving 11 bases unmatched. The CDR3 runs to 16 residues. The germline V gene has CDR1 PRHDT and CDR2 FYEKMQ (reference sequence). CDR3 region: CASSSLQGAIVEKLFF. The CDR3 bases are TGTGCCAGCAGCAGTTTACAGGGGGCTATAGTTGAAAAACTGTTTTTT.

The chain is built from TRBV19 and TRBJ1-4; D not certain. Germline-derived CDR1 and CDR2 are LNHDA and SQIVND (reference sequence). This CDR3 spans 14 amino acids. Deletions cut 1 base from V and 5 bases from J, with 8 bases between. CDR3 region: CASSIGVANEKLFF. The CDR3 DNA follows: TGTGCCAGTAGTATAGGAGTCGCAAATGAAAAACTGTTTTTT.

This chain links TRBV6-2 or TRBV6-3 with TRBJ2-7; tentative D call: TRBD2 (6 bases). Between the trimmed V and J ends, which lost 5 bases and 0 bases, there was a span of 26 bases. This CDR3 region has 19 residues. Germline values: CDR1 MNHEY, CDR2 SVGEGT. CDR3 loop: CASSRPWTEASASSYEQYF. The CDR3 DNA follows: TGTGCCAGCAGTCGTCCTTGGACGGAGGCTAGCGCGAGCTCCTACGAGCAGTACTTC.

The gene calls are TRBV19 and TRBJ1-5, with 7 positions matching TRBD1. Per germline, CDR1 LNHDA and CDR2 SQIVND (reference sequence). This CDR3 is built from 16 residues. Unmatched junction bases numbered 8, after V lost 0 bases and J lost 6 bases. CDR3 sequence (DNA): TGTGCCAGTAGTATAGAACAGGGGCGGCCGGGTCAGCCCCAGCATTTT. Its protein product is CASSIEQGRPGQPQHF.

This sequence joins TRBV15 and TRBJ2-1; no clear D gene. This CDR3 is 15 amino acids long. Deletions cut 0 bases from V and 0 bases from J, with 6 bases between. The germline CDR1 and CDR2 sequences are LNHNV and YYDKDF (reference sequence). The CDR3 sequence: CATSREVGSYNEQFF. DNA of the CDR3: TGTGCCACCAGCAGAGAGGTCGGCTCCTACAATGAGCAGTTCTTC.

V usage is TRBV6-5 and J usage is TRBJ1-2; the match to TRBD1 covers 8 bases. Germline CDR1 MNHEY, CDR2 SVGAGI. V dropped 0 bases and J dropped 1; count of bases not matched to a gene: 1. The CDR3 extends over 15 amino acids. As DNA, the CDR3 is TGTGCCAGCAGTTACTCGGACAGGGTTAACTATGGCTACACCTTC. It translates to CASSYSDRVNYGYTF.

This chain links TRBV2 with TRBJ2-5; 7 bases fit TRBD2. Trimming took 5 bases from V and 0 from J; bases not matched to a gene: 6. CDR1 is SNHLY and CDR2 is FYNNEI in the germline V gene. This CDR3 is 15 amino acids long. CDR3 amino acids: CASSQGGGYQETQYF. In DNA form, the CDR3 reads TGTGCCAGCAGTCAGGGCGGGGGTTACCAAGAGACCCAGTACTTC.

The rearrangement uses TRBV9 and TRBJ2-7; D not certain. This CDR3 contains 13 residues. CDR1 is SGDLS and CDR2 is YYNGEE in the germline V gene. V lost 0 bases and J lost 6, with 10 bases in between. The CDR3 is CASSVGQDSEQYF. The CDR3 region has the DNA TGTGCCAGCAGCGTAGGTCAGGATTCCGAGCAGTACTTC.

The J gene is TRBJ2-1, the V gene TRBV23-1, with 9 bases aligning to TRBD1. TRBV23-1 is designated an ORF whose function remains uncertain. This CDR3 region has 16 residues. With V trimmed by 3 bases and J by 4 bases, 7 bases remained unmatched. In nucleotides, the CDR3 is TGCGCCAGCAGTCAGATCTACAGGGGGCCATACAATGAGCAGTTCTTC. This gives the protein CASSQIYRGPYNEQFF.

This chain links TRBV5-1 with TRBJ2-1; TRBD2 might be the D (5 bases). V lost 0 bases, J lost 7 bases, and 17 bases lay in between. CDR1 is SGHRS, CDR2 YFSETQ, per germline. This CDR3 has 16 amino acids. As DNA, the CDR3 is TGCGCCAGCAGCTTGGAGCGGACGGGGATGAGAAATGAGCAGTTCTTC. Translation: CASSLERTGMRNEQFF.

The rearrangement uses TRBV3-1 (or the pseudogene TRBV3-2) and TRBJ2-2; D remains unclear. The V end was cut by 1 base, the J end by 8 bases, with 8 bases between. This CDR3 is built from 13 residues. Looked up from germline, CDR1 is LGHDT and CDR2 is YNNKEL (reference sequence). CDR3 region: CASSQGGLGELFF. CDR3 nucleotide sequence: TGTGCCAGCAGCCAAGGAGGTTTGGGGGAGCTGTTTTTT.

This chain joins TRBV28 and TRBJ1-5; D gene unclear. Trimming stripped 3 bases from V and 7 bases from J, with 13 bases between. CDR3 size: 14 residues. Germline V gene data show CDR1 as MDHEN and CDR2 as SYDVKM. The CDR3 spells CASSFRGSPQPQHF. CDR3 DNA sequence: TGTGCCAGCAGTTTCCGGGGTTCTCCCCAGCCCCAGCATTTT.

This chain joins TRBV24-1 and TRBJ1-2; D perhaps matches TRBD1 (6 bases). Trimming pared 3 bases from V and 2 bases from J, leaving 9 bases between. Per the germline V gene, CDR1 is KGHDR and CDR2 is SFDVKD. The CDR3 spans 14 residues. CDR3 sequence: CATSDLDRNYGYTF. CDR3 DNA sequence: TGTGCCACCAGTGATCTCGACAGGAACTATGGCTACACCTTC.

CDR3 in amino acids: CASSDPDRNYGYTF. For the CDR3, the DNA is TGTGCCAGCAGTGACCCGGACAGGAACTATGGCTACACCTTC. This chain connects TRBV6-6 to TRBJ1-2; 7 bases align to TRBD1. CDR3 length: 14 residues. The V segment lost 5 bases and the J segment 2 bases; nucleotides outside the gene matches: 5. Germline loops: CDR1 MNHNY, CDR2 SVGAGI (reference sequence).

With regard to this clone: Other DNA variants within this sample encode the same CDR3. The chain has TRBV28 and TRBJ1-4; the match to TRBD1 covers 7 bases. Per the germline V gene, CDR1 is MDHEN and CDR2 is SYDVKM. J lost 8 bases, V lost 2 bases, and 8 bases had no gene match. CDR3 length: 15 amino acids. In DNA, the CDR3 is TGTGCCAGCAGTTTAGGCAGGGGGTTAGAGGAAAAACTGTTTTTT. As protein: CASSLGRGLEEKLFF.

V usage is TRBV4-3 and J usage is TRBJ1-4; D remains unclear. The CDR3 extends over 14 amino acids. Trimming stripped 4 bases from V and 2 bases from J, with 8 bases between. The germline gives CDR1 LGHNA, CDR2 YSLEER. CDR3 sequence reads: CASSLEETNEKLFF. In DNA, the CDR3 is TGCGCCAGCAGCCTCGAAGAGACTAATGAAAAACTGTTTTTT.

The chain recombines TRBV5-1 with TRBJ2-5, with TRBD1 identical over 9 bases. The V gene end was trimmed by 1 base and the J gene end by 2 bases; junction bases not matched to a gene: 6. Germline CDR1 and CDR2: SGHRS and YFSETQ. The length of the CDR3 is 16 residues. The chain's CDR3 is CASSLYRDRDQETQYF. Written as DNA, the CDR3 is TGCGCCAGCAGCTTGTACCGGGACAGGGATCAAGAGACCCAGTACTTC.